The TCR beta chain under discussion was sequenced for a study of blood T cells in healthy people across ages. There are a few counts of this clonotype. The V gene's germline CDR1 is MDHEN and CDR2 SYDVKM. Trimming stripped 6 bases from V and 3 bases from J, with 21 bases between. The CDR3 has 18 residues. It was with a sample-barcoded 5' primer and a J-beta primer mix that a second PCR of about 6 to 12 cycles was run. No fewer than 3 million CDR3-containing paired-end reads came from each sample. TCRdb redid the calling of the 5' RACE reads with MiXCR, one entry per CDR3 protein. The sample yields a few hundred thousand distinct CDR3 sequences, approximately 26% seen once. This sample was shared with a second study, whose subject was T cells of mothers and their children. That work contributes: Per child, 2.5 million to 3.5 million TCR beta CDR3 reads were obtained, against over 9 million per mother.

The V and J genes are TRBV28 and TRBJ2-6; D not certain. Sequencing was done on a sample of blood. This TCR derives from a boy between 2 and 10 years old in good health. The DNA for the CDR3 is TGTGCCAGCAGCCTCCCGGTCCAGGTTTCGGGTGGGGCCAACGTCCTGACTTTC. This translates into CASSLPVQVSGGANVLTF.